The T cell receptor (beta chain) described here comes from a study of T-cell memory formation after mild COVID-19. This clonotype has just a few counts. The antigen remains unidentified. Study findings and constraints: Day 15 to 85 contracting clones showed balanced CD4/CD8; day 15 to 37 expanders favored CD4+. Some responding clones appeared in pre-infection memory, suggesting cross-reactive memory joined. Mainly in CM and EM were contracting CD4+ clones; CD8+ were in EMRA.

The V end lost 0 bases, the J end lost 6 bases, and 18 bases lay between the germline ends. The CDR3 extends over 17 amino acids. CDR1 and CDR2 (germline): SGHTA, FQGNSA. TCRdb reprocessed the 5' RACE reads with MiXCR, giving one entry per CDR3 protein. In the table there are approximately 480,000 distinct CDR3 sequences, around a sixth of which are singletons. Sequenced input: PBMCs or a T cell subset sorted from them (not recorded which). The chain uses TRBV7-2 and TRBJ2-1; possibly TRBD1 for D (5 bases). The sequence derives from an adult woman who had mild COVID-19 (a few samples of this study predate the infection). Cell type and time point are not known. CDR3 nucleotide sequence: TGTGCCAGCAGCTTAGCGCAAGTTGGTCAGGGAAGCAATGAGCAGTTCTTC. Translated: CASSLAQVGQGSNEQFF.